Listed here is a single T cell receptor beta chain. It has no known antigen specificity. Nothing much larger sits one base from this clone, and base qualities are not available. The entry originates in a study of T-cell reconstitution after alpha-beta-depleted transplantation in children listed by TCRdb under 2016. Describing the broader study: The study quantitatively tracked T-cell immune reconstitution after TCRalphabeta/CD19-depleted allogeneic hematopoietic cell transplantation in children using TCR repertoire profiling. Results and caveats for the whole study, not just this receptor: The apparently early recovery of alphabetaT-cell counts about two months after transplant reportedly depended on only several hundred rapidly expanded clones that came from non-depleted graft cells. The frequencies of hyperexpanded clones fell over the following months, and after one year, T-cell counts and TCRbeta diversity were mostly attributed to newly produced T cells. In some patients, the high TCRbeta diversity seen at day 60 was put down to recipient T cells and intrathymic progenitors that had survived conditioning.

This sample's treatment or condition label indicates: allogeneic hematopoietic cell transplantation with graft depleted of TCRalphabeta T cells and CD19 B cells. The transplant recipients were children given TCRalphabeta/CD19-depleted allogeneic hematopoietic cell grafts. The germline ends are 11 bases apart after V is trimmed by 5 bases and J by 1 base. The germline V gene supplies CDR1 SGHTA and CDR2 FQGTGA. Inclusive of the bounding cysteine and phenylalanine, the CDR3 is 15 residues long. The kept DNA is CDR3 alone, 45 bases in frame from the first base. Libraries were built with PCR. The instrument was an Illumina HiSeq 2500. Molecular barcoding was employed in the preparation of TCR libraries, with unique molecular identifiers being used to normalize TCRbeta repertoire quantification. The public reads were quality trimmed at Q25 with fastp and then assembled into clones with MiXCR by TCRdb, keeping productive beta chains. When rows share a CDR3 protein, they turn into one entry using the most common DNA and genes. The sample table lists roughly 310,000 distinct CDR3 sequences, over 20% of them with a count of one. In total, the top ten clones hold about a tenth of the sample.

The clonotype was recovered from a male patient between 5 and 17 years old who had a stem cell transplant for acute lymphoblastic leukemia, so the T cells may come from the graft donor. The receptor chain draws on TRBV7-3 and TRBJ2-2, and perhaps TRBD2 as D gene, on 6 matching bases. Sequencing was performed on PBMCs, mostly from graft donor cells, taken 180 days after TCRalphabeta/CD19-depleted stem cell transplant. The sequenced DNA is TGTGCCAGCAGCCCAAGCGGGCTGAACACCGGGGAGCTGTTTTTT. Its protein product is CASSPSGLNTGELFF. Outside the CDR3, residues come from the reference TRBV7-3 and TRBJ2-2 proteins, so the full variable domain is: GAGVSQTPSNKVTEKGKYVELRCDPISGHTALYWYRQSLGQGPEFLIYFQGTGAADDSGLPNDRFFAVRPEGSVSTLKIQRTERGDSAVYLCASSPSGLNTGELFFGEGSRLTVL.